This T cell receptor beta chain is from a study of T cells in Graves' hyperthyroidism and ophthalmopathy. Notes on the study in general: In blood, most of the thyroid clonotypes expanded above 0.001 were also present.

When hyperthyroidism was first diagnosed, the blood sample was taken, preceding any ophthalmopathy symptoms. This clonotype was counted ten times or more. Antigen: not known. Germline CDR1 is SGHAT and CDR2 is FQNNGV. CDR3 length: 16 amino acids. V gave up 5 bases and J gave up 0 bases, with 14 bases separating them. Using RNA transcripts as the source, TCR beta CDR3 regions were amplified. A set of HTBI primers served as the primers for a first-round RT-PCR of the TCR CDR3. TCRdb reprocessed the multiplex PCR reads via MiXCR and lists one record per CDR3 protein. This sample has under 300,000 distinct CDR3 sequences, with 13% to 15% found just once.

The origin of this receptor is a woman aged 40-49 years with Graves' hyperthyroidism that later progressed to Graves' ophthalmopathy. This sequence joins TRBV11-2 and TRBJ1-3; D is unresolved. Sequences were obtained from blood. DNA of the CDR3: TGTGCCAGCAGCGAAGTTCAGTCTTCCTCTGGAAACACCATATATTTT. The encoded protein is CASSEVQSSSGNTIYF.